This T cell receptor beta chain was sequenced in a study of low-dose radiotherapy and immunotherapy resistance in tumors. Looking at the study overall: The regimen for patients comprised intravenous nivolumab 240 mg every two weeks plus intravenous ipilimumab 1 mg/kg every six weeks. Study patients were administered oral aspirin at 300 mg daily for four cycles from cycle 1 day 1.

Gene-specific TRAV and TRBV primers were used for first-strand cDNA, covering alpha and beta chains. A roughly 21-cycle PCR with a constant-region primer and V-primer adapter amplified TCRs. From the reads, TCRdb called clonotypes with MiXCR, one entry per CDR3 protein. The table includes about 9,800 distinct CDR3 sequences, around 80% detected once. CDR1 DFQATT and CDR2 SNEGSKA come from the germline V gene (reference sequence). The CDR3 is made up of 13 amino acids. J lost 8 bases, V lost 6 bases, and 9 bases had no gene match. This clonotype was observed a few times. Each donor was administered nivolumab, ipilimumab, aspirin, low-dose cyclophosphamide and low-dose radiotherapy. Patients with advanced, tumor-infiltrating lymphocyte-negative solid tumors were eligible.

This clonotype originated in a human donor with advanced metastatic prostate, ovarian, gallbladder or colorectal cancer (not recorded which). This table probably holds off-target reads from a library built for another chain. The J gene is TRBJ2-1, the V gene TRBV20-1; 8 bases agree with TRBD2. CDR3 sequence (DNA): TGCAGTGCCCCGAGCGGGAGCGGCTATGAGCAGTTCTTC. Translating gives CSAPSGSGYEQFF.